This is a list of T cell receptor beta chains from one sample in a study of blood T cell repertoires in COVID-19. The protocol was immunoSEQ multiplex PCR, while the TCRdb copy is restricted to in-frame clones and leaves out a portion. This table has 200,000 to 250,000 clones, roughly 80% appearing once. The specimen was peripheral blood. The receptors were gathered from a woman between 50 and 59 years old with acute or convalescent COVID-19. Each CDR3 is given with its conserved first and last residue. Fields, in order: clone size, V gene, J gene, D gene, CDR3 DNA, CDR3 protein. The D gene is left open where the match is weak. Clone sizes are given selectively: once, few, many, or a class where the clone is expanded.

few	TRBV5-1	TRBJ1-2	NA	TGCGCCAGCACGCCTCAGGGGAACTATGGCTACACCTTC	CASTPQGNYGYTF
NA	TRBV24-1	TRBJ2-5	TRBD1	TGTGCCACCAGTGAATCCCCCGGGACAGGGGGACAAGAGACCCAGTACTTC	CATSESPGTGGQETQYF
NA	TRBV5-1	TRBJ2-7	TRBD1	TGCGCCAGCAGCTCCCCGCCGAAACAAAGACAGGGGGCTTACGAGCAGTACTTC	CASSSPPKQRQGAYEQYF
NA	TRBV20-1	TRBJ2-1	TRBD2	TGCAGTGCTAGTGATGTGGGGACCGGGACTAGCGGGAGAATTAATGAGCAGTTCTTC	CSASDVGTGTSGRINEQFF
NA	TRBV7-9	TRBJ2-3	NA	TGTGCCAGCAGCTTCTATGCCGGGGGGCGGATCCAAAGAGATACGCAGTATTTT	CASSFYAGGRIQRDTQYF
NA	TRBV19	TRBJ2-1	TRBD2	TGTGCCAGTATTGGCGGGACTACCTACAATGAGCAGTTCTTC	CASIGGTTYNEQFF
NA	TRBV5-4	TRBJ1-1	TRBD1	TGTGCCAGCAGCAAAGACAGGGACACTGAAGCTTTCTTT	CASSKDRDTEAFF
NA	TRBV21-1	TRBJ2-7	NA	TGTGCCAGCAGACGTTTGGAGGGGCCTCATTCCTACGAGCAGTACTTC	CASRRLEGPHSYEQYF
NA	TRBV7-8	TRBJ2-1	TRBD2	TGTGCCAGCAGCAGGGGACTAGCGGGGGGGATATACAATGAGCAGTTCTTC	CASSRGLAGGIYNEQFF
NA	TRBV6-5	TRBJ2-5	NA	TGTGCCAGCACGTCTTTAGCAAGTTCAGAGACCCAGTACTTC	CASTSLASSETQYF
NA	TRBV28	TRBJ2-7	NA	TGTGCCAGCAGAATCTCCGGGACAACCTACGAGCAGTACTTC	CASRISGTTYEQYF
NA	TRBV6-6	TRBJ1-6	NA	TGTGCCAGCAGCCCCGGGACATCAAATTCACCCCTCCACTTT	CASSPGTSNSPLHF
NA	TRBV5-1	TRBJ2-5	TRBD2	TGCGCCAGCAGCGGGGGAAGGACTAGCGGGAGCCAAGAGACCCAGTACTTC	CASSGGRTSGSQETQYF
NA	TRBV28	TRBJ2-1	TRBD2	TGTGCCAGCAGTTCCACAGGGACTAGGTCCTACAATGAGCAGTTCTTC	CASSSTGTRSYNEQFF
NA	TRBV7-9	TRBJ2-1	NA	TGTGCCAGCAGCTTAGCTGTTGGACAGAGCTCCTACAATGAGCAGTTCTTC	CASSLAVGQSSYNEQFF
NA	TRBV2	TRBJ2-7	TRBD2	TGTGCCAGCAGGGGCGCTAGCGGGAGTCGGAACGAGCAGTACTTC	CASRGASGSRNEQYF
once	TRBV11-2	TRBJ2-3	TRBD1	TGTGCCAGCAGCTTAGTCCGCCGCGGGACAGGGATGACAGATACGCAGTATTTT	CASSLVRRGTGMTDTQYF
NA	TRBV18	TRBJ2-7	NA	TGTGCCAGCTCGCAGCGAGGGGGTGGCGAGCAGTACTTC	CASSQRGGGEQYF
NA	TRBV19	TRBJ2-5	TRBD2	TGTGCCAGTAGTCCGGGACTAGTAAGTCCAGAGACCCAGTACTTC	CASSPGLVSPETQYF
NA	TRBV5-1	TRBJ1-1	NA	TGCGCCAGCAGCCATGGACAGCCCATGAACACTGAAGCTTTCTTT	CASSHGQPMNTEAFF
once	TRBV6-1	TRBJ1-5	NA	TGTGCCAGCAGTGAAGGACAGGATCTCCAGCCCCAGCATTTT	CASSEGQDLQPQHF
few	TRBV30	TRBJ2-7	TRBD2	TGTGCCTGGAAGCCGCGGGGGTACGAGCAGTACTTC	CAWKPRGYEQYF
NA	TRBV3-1/TRBV3-2	TRBJ2-1	NA	TGTGCCAGCAGCCAAGATCTCGTCTCCTACAATGAGCAGTTCTTC	CASSQDLVSYNEQFF
NA	TRBV27	TRBJ1-5	NA	TGTGCCAGCAGTTTGCAGTCGAGCAATCAGCCCCAGCATTTT	CASSLQSSNQPQHF
NA	TRBV6-5	TRBJ2-7	TRBD2	TGTGCCAGCAGTACGACTAGCGGGTTGTACGAGCAGTACTTC	CASSTTSGLYEQYF
few	TRBV7-9	TRBJ1-1	NA	TGTGCCAGCAGCTTAGGGGCTGTTGGGACTGAAGCTTTCTTT	CASSLGAVGTEAFF
NA	TRBV27	TRBJ1-1	NA	TGTGCCAGCAGTCTAGGCGGGGGGAACACTGAAGCTTTCTTT	CASSLGGGNTEAFF